This T cell receptor (beta chain) was sequenced in a study of cytomegalovirus exposure and HLA in healthy donors. Primers: 60 Vbeta forward and 13 Jbeta reverse. Measured with immunoSEQ multiplex PCR; TCRdb has only the in-frame clones, and not every one. The sample includes about 160,000 clones, 82% of them seen just once. The CDR3 loop spans 13 amino acids. Between the trimmed V and J ends, which lost 10 bases and 4 bases, there was a span of 14 bases. Looked up from germline, CDR1 is MNHNS and CDR2 is SASEGT. The table lists this clone with many counts. No antigen is known for it. General study results and limits: The authors considered a cluster of highly shared sequence variants likely to be a sequencing artifact. Presence/absence analyses assumed roughly uniform sequencing depth across donors. In vitro work confirmed that a few CMV-associated chains recognize CMV antigens. A later look showed TCR association rates differing by HLA locus, highest for DRB1 and lowest for HLA-C.

This rearrangement joins TRBV6-1 to TRBJ1-5; D is uncertain. This TCR derives from a middle-aged man in good health and CMV-seropositive. The sample taken for sequencing was PBMCs. CDR3 region: CAIRGGVNQPQHF. The CDR3 nucleotides read TGTGCCATACGAGGTGGAGTTAATCAGCCCCAGCATTTT.